The source of this T cell receptor (beta chain) is a study of cytomegalovirus exposure and HLA in healthy donors. Study-level points and caveats: The listing of roughly 160 TCR beta chains classed them as cytomegalovirus-associated. Across donors, sequencing depth was assumed by presence/absence analyses to be roughly uniform. Most of the CMV-associated TCR beta chains (in a later analysis) appeared to be HLA-restricted. Later on, a genetic analysis was performed. It linked a missense variant in DCLRE1C with V- and J-gene trimming of TCR beta.

Comment on this clone: What it recognizes is unknown.

The PCR made use of 60 Vbeta and 13 Jbeta primers. Clones were sequenced by immunoSEQ multiplex PCR, and TCRdb holds only the in-frame ones, with some missing. The sample shows around 150,000 clones, about 85% of them seen only once. Germline assignment: CDR1 ENHRY and CDR2 SYGVKD. The CDR3 totals 13 residues. The V and J ends lost 6 bases and 2 bases respectively, with 10 bases between them. This chain joins TRBV10-3 and TRBJ2-5; a possible D gene is TRBD2 (6 bases). The sequencing sample was made of PBMCs. The clonotype was recovered from a man aged 18 to 30 in good health and CMV-seropositive. CDR3 in amino acids: CAISGSRQETQYF. The CDR3, as DNA: TGTGCCATCAGCGGGAGTAGACAAGAGACCCAGTACTTC.